The present T cell receptor beta chain was sequenced within a study of CD8 T cells in ankylosing spondylitis. Libraries of TCR beta came from quantitative 5'-RACE with molecular barcodes. TCRdb recomputed calls from the 5' RACE reads with MiXCR, one row per CDR3 protein. The data show roughly 350,000 distinct CDR3 sequences, with around 8% seen just once and about 14% held by the top ten. Study-wide findings and caveats: Previous work reported some of these motif variants in the synovial fluid and blood of reactive arthritis. Disease-linked clones were found to be CD8+ and relatively rare in peripheral blood. Reportedly, matched ankylosing spondylitis synovial fluid was significantly enriched for disease-linked clones. Seemingly distinctive of ankylosing spondylitis blood was a TCR beta motif formed by eight highly homologous variants.

The CDR3 loop spans 15 amino acids. J lost 3 bases, V lost 1 base, and 7 bases had no gene match. Germline V gene lookup returns CDR1 DFQATT and CDR2 SNEGSKA (reference sequence). Many counts were recorded for this clonotype. Its matching antigen is unknown. The TCR comes from a male donor with ankylosing spondylitis. The chain has TRBV20-1 and TRBJ2-7; 9 bases match TRBD2. Sequencing was done on a sample of blood, either unsorted or a sorted T cell fraction (not recorded which). CDR3 region: CSARGVGTSFYEQYF. In nucleotides, the CDR3 is TGCAGTGCTAGAGGAGTAGGGACTAGCTTCTACGAGCAGTACTTC.